This entry lists 28 T cell receptor beta chains sequenced from one sample in a study of yellow fever vaccine responses in identical twins. TCRdb ran MiXCR on the RT-PCR reads and lists one entry per CDR3 protein. Found here are 7,500 to 10,000 distinct CDR3 sequences, 65% to 85% of them singletons; the top ten hold roughly 2%. This sample comprised T cells from blood (PBMCs), unsorted or a sorted subset (not recorded which), obtained before or after yellow fever vaccination (not recorded which). The receptors were sampled from a woman under 30 who received the yellow fever vaccine.

V gene TRBV28 combines with J gene TRBJ2-1, with 11 bases identical to TRBD2. CDR1 MDHEN and CDR2 SYDVKM come from the germline V gene. This CDR3 region has 17 residues. V was pared by 4 bases and J by 9 bases, with 14 bases of the junction left unmatched. The chain's CDR3 is CASSSRVAGGWDTEQFF. CDR3 DNA: TGTGCCAGCAGTTCCCGGGTAGCGGGGGGGTGGGACACTGAGCAGTTCTTC.

The chain uses TRBV20-1 and TRBJ2-7; possibly TRBD2 for D (5 bases). Germline CDR1 reads DFQATT; CDR2 reads SNEGSKA (reference sequence). The CDR3 is made up of 13 amino acids. V lost 5 bases, J lost 2 bases, and 13 bases lay in between. The CDR3 is CSARATRTYEQYF. DNA for the CDR3: TGCAGTGCTCGGGCTACTAGGACCTACGAGCAGTACTTC.

The chain combines TRBV5-1 with TRBJ2-5; possibly TRBD2 for D (5 bases). V lost 1 base to trimming and J lost 8 bases, with 12 bases between them. The V gene's germline CDR1 is SGHRS and CDR2 YFSETQ. The CDR3 has 13 residues. CDR3: CASSLSGFGTQYF. DNA of the CDR3: TGCGCCAGCAGCTTGTCGGGGTTTGGAACCCAGTACTTC.

V and J are TRBV29-1 and TRBJ2-1; tentative D call: TRBD2 (6 bases). CDR1 is SQVTM and CDR2 is ANQGSEA in the germline V gene. The CDR3 is 14 residues long. V lost 8 bases and J lost 7, with 21 bases in between. In DNA form, the CDR3 reads TGCAGCCTGGGGGGTAGTAGCGGTGATAATGAGCAGTTCTTC. It translates to CSLGGSSGDNEQFF.

The gene calls are TRBV15 and TRBJ2-3; 9 bases agree with TRBD2. The CDR3 has 17 residues. The germline V gene has CDR1 LNHNV and CDR2 YYDKDF (reference sequence). The trim removed 2 bases at V and 4 bases at J, leaving 10 bases unmatched. In nucleotides, the CDR3 is TGTGCCACCAGCAGAACGGGTAGCGGGAGAATGGCAGATACGCAGTATTTT. Its translation is CATSRTGSGRMADTQYF.

The chain carries TRBV15 and TRBJ2-1; D tentatively reads TRBD1 or TRBD2 (5 bases each). V lost 1 base to trimming and J lost 9 bases, with 16 bases between them. This CDR3 region has 15 residues. Per the germline V gene, CDR1 is LNHNV and CDR2 is YYDKDF (reference sequence). The CDR3 is CATSRGGWAGGEQFF. The DNA of the CDR3 is TGTGCCACCAGCAGAGGGGGGTGGGCAGGTGGTGAGCAGTTCTTC.

This rearrangement joins TRBV13 to TRBJ1-1; D unclear. The CDR3 consists of 14 residues. The V and J ends lost 2 bases and 1 base respectively, with 8 bases between them. CDR1 is PRHDT and CDR2 is FYEKMQ in the germline V gene (reference sequence). The CDR3 DNA reads as TGTGCCAGCAGCTTAATTCTGTGGAACACTGAAGCTTTCTTT. Translating gives CASSLILWNTEAFF. Complete variable domain (other parts from reference TRBV13 and TRBJ1-1): AAGVIQSPRHLIKEKRETATLKCYPIPRHDTVYWYQQGPGQDPQFLISFYEKMQSDKGSIPDRFSAQQFSDYHSELNMSSLELGDSALYFCASSLILWNTEAFFGQGTRLTVV.

The chain combines TRBV28 with TRBJ2-1; 14 positions agree with TRBD2. The CDR3 consists of 16 residues. Trimming at V came to 6 bases and at J to 8 bases, leaving 9 bases not matched to a gene. Germline values: CDR1 MDHEN, CDR2 SYDVKM. The CDR3 is CASSRRLAGGPDEQFF. The CDR3 nucleotides are TGTGCCAGCAGCCGGCGACTAGCGGGGGGGCCGGATGAGCAGTTCTTC.

The chain has TRBV19 and TRBJ1-1, with TRBD1 as a possible D gene (5 bases). This CDR3 has 15 amino acids. V was trimmed by 8 bases and J by 1 base, leaving 17 bases between them. Germline CDR1 is LNHDA and CDR2 is SQIVND (reference sequence). The CDR3 protein is CASGGSGAGNTEAFF. The CDR3 nucleotides read TGTGCCAGTGGGGGGAGTGGGGCAGGGAACACTGAAGCTTTCTTT.

The chain employs TRBV28 and TRBJ1-5; a possible D gene is TRBD1 (5 bases). CDR1 is MDHEN and CDR2 is SYDVKM in the germline V gene. CDR3 length: 15 residues. Trimming left V 3 bases short and J 7 bases short, with 16 bases between. For the CDR3, the DNA is TGTGCCAGCAGTTTGCCCGGGGCAGGGAACCAGCCCCAGCATTTT. It encodes CASSLPGAGNQPQHF.

The rearrangement uses TRBV18 and TRBJ1-1; D gene uncertain. The CDR3 is 14 residues long. CDR1 is KGHSH, CDR2 LQKENI, per germline. V was pared by 2 bases and J by 1 base, with 8 bases between. CDR3 in amino acids: CASSPGIQNTEAFF. DNA for the CDR3: TGTGCCAGCTCACCAGGGATTCAGAACACTGAAGCTTTCTTT.

The chain joins TRBV18 to TRBJ1-1; unclear D gene. CDR3 length equals 14 residues. V dropped 2 bases and J dropped 1 base, with 8 bases sitting between them. Looked up from germline, CDR1 is KGHSH and CDR2 is LQKENI. CDR3 loop: CASSPGSRNTEAFF. The DNA of the CDR3 is TGTGCCAGCTCACCAGGTTCTAGGAACACTGAAGCTTTCTTT.

The chain joins TRBV29-1 to TRBJ2-1; the D gene is possibly TRBD1 (5 bases). CDR1 and CDR2 from the germline V gene are SQVTM and ANQGSEA. V lost 3 bases, J lost 7 bases, and 10 bases lay in between. The CDR3 loop spans 12 amino acids. Written as DNA, the CDR3 is TGCAGCGTTGAGGGGCAGACGAATGAGCAGTTCTTC. Protein: CSVEGQTNEQFF.

This clonotype was counted a single time. The chain employs TRBV29-1 and TRBJ1-4; 8 nucleotides agree with TRBD1. Per germline, CDR1 SQVTM and CDR2 ANQGSEA. The CDR3 runs 14 residues. The J segment lost 6 bases and the V segment lost 2 bases, leaving 5 bases of the junction unmatched. The CDR3 sequence: CSVEQRTGYEKLFF. In nucleotides, the CDR3 is TGCAGCGTTGAACAAAGGACAGGGTATGAAAAACTGTTTTTT.

The chain has TRBV7-2 and TRBJ2-7; 8 nucleotides match TRBD2. The CDR3 contains 15 residues. Germline-derived CDR1 and CDR2 are SGHTA and FQGNSA. V lost 0 bases, J lost 4 bases, and 5 bases stayed unmatched. This chain's CDR3 is CASSLAVAGGYEQYF. CDR3 in DNA: TGTGCCAGCAGCTTAGCTGTGGCGGGAGGATACGAGCAGTACTTC.

The rearrangement links TRBV3-1 to TRBJ2-7, with TRBD2 as a possible D gene (5 bases). The CDR3 is 13 residues long. Germline V gene sequence: CDR1 LGHDT, CDR2 YNNKEL (reference sequence). V lost 3 bases to trimming and J lost 3 bases, with 9 bases between them. The CDR3 is CASSQEDLYEQYF. Here the CDR3 DNA reads TGTGCCAGCAGCCAGGAGGACCTCTACGAGCAGTACTTC.

The V and J genes are TRBV18 and TRBJ2-7; no clear D gene. The CDR3 runs to 12 residues. Trimming removed 6 bases at V and 0 bases at J, with 6 bases between. Per germline, CDR1 KGHSH and CDR2 LQKENI. The CDR3 DNA follows: TGTGCCAGCTCGCAAAGCTCCTACGAGCAGTACTTC. Translation gives CASSQSSYEQYF.

The rearrangement uses TRBV2 and TRBJ1-3; D is possibly TRBD1 (5 bases). With 5 bases removed from V and 3 bases from J, the gap between germline ends came to 11 bases. Germline V CDR1 and CDR2: SNHLY, FYNNEI. The CDR3 has 14 amino acids. In DNA form, the CDR3 reads TGTGCCAGCAGTCCAGGGAATAATGGAAACACCATATATTTT. Translating gives CASSPGNNGNTIYF.

The chain couples TRBV4-1 to TRBJ1-1; D may be TRBD1 (5 bases). This CDR3 has 14 amino acids. Per the germline V gene, CDR1 is MGHRA and CDR2 is YSYEKL. Trimming cost V 2 bases and J 1 base, with 8 bases left between them. The CDR3 nucleotides read TGCGCCAGCAGCCAATATACAGGGAACACTGAAGCTTTCTTT. It codes for CASSQYTGNTEAFF.

The gene calls are TRBV7-6 and TRBJ2-1; possibly TRBD2 for D (6 bases). Germline values: CDR1 SGHVS, CDR2 FNYEAQ. The CDR3 covers 14 residues. Between the trimmed V and J ends, which lost 2 bases and 9 bases, there was a span of 14 bases. In DNA form, the CDR3 reads TGTGCCAGCAGCTTACACGACGGGAGAGGTGAGCAGTTCTTC. Amino acid sequence: CASSLHDGRGEQFF.

This chain connects TRBV10-1 to TRBJ2-7; no firm D call. V was shortened by 3 bases and J by 0 bases, with 6 bases between the two germline ends. The germline V gene encodes CDR1 WNHNN and CDR2 SYGVQD (reference sequence). This CDR3 contains 13 residues. The CDR3 nucleotides read TGCGCCAGCAGTGATCGGCTCTCCTACGAGCAGTACTTC. Translating gives CASSDRLSYEQYF.

The V call is TRBV11-2, the J call TRBJ2-1, with D perhaps being TRBD1 or TRBD2 (5 bases each). The CDR3 has 13 residues. Germline CDR1 SGHAT, CDR2 FQNNGV. With 5 bases removed from V and 12 bases from J, the gap between germline ends came to 17 bases. CDR3 protein: CASSTIRDPGQFF. The CDR3 nucleotides are TGTGCCAGCAGCACCATAAGGGACCCAGGGCAGTTCTTC.

The chain combines TRBV11-1 with TRBJ1-1; TRBD1 aligns across 7 bases. CDR3 length: 15 amino acids. V trimming: 5 bases; J trimming: 0 bases; junction bases outside the gene matches: 6. Germline V gene lookup returns CDR1 SGHAT and CDR2 FQDESV (reference sequence). In DNA form, the CDR3 reads TGTGCCAGCAGCGAAAAGACAGGGCTGAACACTGAAGCTTTCTTT. This codes for CASSEKTGLNTEAFF.

The chain has TRBV11-1 and TRBJ1-2, with unresolved D. Germline CDR1 reads SGHAT; CDR2 reads FQDESV (reference sequence). Trimming cost V 5 bases and J 5 bases, with 12 bases left between them. The CDR3 has 13 amino acids. The CDR3 region has the DNA TGTGCCAGCAGCATAAGCTCTCCGTATGGCTACACCTTC. Protein sequence: CASSISSPYGYTF.

This sequence joins TRBV9 and TRBJ2-7; the D call may be TRBD1 or TRBD2 (5 bases each). From germline, CDR1 is SGDLS and CDR2 YYNGEE. The CDR3 is made up of 15 amino acids. The V end was cut by 0 bases, the J end by 3 bases, with 13 bases between. CDR3 region: CASSVGDGIGYEQYF. DNA of the CDR3: TGTGCCAGCAGCGTAGGGGACGGGATCGGCTACGAGCAGTACTTC.

The gene calls are TRBV2 and TRBJ1-5; the D is unclear. The CDR3 length is 13 residues. The germline CDR1 and CDR2 sequences are SNHLY and FYNNEI. Trimming took off 3 bases at V and 0 bases at J, with 3 bases between the two ends. The CDR3 region is CASSDTSNQPQHF. CDR3 bases: TGTGCCAGCAGTGACACTAGCAATCAGCCCCAGCATTTT.

The J gene is TRBJ1-2, the V gene TRBV18, with D hard to call. The CDR3 consists of 15 residues. The ends were cut back, 3 bases at V and 4 bases at J, with 15 bases in the middle. Germline-derived CDR1 and CDR2 are KGHSH and LQKENI. The CDR3 sequence is CASSPEFSEPYGYTF. CDR3 in DNA: TGTGCCAGCTCACCGGAATTTTCAGAACCCTATGGCTACACCTTC.

J is TRBJ2-1 and V is TRBV2, with TRBD1 as a possible D gene (5 bases). This CDR3 contains 13 residues. V lost 6 bases, J lost 5 bases, and 11 bases lay in between. CDR1 is SNHLY, CDR2 FYNNEI, per germline. CDR3 nucleotide sequence: TGTGCCAGCAGGTGGGGCCCCGACAATGAGCAGTTCTTC. This translates into CASRWGPDNEQFF.